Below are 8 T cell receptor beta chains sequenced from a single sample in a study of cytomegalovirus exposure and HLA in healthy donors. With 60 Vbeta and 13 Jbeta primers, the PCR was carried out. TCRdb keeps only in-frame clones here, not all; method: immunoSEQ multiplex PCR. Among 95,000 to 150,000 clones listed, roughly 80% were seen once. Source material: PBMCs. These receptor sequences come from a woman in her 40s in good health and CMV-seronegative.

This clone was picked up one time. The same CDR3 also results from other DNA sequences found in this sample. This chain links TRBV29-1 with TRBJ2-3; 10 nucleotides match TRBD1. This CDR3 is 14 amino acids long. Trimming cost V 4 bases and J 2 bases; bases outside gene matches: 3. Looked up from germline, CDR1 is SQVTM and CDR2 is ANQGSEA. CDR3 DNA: TGCAGCGTTGGACAGGGGGCTGCCACAGATACGCAGTATTTT. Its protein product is CSVGQGAATDTQYF.

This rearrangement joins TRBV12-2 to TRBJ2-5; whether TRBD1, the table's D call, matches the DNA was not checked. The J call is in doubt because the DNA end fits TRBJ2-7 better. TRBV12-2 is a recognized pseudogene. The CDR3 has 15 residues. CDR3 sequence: CASRPCQDSDNEQYF. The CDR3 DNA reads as TGTGCAAGTCGCCCTTGCCAGGACAGCGACAACGAGCAGTACTTC.

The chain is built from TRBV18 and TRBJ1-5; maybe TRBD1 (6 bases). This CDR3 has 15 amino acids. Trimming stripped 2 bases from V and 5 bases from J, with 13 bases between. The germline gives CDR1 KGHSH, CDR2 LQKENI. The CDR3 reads CASSPTPPGDQPQHF. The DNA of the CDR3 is TGTGCCAGCTCACCAACTCCGCCAGGGGATCAGCCCCAGCATTTT.

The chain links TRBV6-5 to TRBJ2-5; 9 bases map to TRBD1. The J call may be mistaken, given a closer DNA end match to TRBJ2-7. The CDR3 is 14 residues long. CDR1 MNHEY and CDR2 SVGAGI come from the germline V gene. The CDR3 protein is CASSYGQGKHEQYF. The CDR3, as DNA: TGTGCCAGCAGTTACGGACAGGGGAAGCACGAGCAGTACTTC.

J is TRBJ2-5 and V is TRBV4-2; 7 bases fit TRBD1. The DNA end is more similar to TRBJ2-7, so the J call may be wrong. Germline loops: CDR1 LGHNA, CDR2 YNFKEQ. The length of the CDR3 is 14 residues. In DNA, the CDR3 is TGTGCCAGCAGGAAAACAGGGGATTTCTACGAGCAGTACTTC. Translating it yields CASRKTGDFYEQYF.

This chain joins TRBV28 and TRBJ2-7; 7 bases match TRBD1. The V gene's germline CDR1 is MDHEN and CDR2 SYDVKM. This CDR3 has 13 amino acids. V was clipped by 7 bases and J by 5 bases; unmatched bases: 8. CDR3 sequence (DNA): TGTGCCAGCATTTCCGGGCAGGGGGACGAGCAGTACTTC. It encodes CASISGQGDEQYF.

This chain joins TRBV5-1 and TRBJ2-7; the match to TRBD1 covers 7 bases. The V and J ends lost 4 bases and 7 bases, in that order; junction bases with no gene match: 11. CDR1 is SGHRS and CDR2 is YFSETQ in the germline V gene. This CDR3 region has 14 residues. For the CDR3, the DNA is TGCGCCAGCAGCCTTAGACAGGGTTTTGGGGAGCAGTACTTC. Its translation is CASSLRQGFGEQYF.

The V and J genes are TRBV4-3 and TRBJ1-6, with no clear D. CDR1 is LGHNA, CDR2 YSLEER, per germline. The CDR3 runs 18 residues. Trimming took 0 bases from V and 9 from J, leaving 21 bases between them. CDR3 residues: CASSQEPGGGSDGSPLHF. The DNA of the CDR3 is TGCGCCAGCAGCCAAGAACCAGGAGGTGGCTCCGACGGTTCACCCCTCCACTTT.